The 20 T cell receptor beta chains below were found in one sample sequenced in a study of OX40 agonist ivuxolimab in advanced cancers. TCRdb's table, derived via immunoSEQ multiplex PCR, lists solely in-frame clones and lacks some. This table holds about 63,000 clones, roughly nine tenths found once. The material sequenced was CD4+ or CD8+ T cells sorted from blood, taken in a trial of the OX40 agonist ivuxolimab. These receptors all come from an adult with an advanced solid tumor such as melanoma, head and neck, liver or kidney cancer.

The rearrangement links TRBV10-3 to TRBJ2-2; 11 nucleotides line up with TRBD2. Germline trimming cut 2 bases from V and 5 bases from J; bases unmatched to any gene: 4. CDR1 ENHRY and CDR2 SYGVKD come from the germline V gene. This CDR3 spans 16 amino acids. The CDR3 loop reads CAISEMGLAVTGELFF. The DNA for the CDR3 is TGTGCCATCAGTGAGATGGGACTAGCGGTAACCGGGGAGCTGTTTTTT.

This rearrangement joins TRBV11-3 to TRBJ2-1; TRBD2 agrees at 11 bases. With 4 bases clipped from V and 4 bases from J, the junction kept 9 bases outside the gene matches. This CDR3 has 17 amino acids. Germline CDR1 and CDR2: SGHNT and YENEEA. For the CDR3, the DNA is TGTGCCAGCAGCTCTAAGACCAGACTAGCGGGGTACAATGAGCAGTTCTTC. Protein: CASSSKTRLAGYNEQFF.

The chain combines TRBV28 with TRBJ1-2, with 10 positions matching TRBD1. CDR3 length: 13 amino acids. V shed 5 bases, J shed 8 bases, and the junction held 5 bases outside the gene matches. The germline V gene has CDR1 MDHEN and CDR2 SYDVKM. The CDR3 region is CASSRQGAWGYTF. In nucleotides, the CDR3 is TGTGCCAGCAGTAGACAGGGGGCCTGGGGCTACACCTTC.

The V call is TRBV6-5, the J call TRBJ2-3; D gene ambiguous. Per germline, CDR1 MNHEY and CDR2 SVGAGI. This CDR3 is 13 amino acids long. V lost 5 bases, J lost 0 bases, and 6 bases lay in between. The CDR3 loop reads CASSRASTDTQYF. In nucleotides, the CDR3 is TGTGCCAGCAGTCGGGCGAGCACAGATACGCAGTATTTT.

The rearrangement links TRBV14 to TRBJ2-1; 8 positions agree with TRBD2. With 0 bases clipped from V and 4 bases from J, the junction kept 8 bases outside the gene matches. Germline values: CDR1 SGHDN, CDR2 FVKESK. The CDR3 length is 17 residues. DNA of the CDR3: TGTGCCAGCAGCCAAGAGGGCTTTAGCGGGGCATACAATGAGCAGTTCTTC. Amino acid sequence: CASSQEGFSGAYNEQFF.

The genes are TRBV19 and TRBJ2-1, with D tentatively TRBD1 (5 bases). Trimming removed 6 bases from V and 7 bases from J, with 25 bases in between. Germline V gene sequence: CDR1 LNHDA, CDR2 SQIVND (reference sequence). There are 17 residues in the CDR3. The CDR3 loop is CASSHPDGWAGINEQFF. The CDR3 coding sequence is TGTGCCAGTAGCCATCCGGACGGCTGGGCAGGGATAAATGAGCAGTTCTTC.

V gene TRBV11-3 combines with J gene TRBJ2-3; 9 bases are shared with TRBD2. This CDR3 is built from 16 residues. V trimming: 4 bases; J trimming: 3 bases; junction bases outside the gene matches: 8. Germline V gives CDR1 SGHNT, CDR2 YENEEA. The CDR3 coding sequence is TGTGCCAGCAGCTCTCCCGATAGCGGGAGAACAGATACGCAGTATTTT. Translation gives CASSSPDSGRTDTQYF.

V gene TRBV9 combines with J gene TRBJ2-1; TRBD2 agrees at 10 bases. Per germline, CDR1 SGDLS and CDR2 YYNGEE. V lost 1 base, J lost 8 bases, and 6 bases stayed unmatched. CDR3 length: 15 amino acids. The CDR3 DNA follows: TGTGCCAGCAGCGTACTAGCGGGAGTTGCTGATGAGCAGTTCTTC. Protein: CASSVLAGVADEQFF. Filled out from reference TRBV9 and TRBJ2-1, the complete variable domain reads DSGVTQTPKHLITATGQRVTLRCSPRSGDLSVYWYQQSLDQGLQFLIQYYNGEERAKGNILERFSAQQFPDLHSELNLSSLELGDSALYFCASSVLAGVADEQFFGPGTRLTVL.

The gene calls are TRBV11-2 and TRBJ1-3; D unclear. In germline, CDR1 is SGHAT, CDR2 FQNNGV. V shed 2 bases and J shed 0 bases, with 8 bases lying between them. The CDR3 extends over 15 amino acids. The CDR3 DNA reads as TGTGCCAGCAGCTTAACGCAGGCCTCTGGAAACACCATATATTTT. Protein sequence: CASSLTQASGNTIYF.

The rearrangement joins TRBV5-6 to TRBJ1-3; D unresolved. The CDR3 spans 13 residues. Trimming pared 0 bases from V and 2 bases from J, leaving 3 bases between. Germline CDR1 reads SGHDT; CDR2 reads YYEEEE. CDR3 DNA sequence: TGTGCCAGCAGCTTGGGGGCTGGAAACACCATATATTTT. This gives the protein CASSLGAGNTIYF.

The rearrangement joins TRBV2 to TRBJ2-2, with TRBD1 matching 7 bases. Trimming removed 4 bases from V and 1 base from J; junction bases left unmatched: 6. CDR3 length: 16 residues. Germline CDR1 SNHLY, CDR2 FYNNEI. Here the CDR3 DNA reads TGTGCCAGCAGTGTAAGAGGGGGCGGGAACACCGGGGAGCTGTTTTTT. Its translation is CASSVRGGGNTGELFF.

The CDR3 sequence: CASSYRGSGNTIYF. The CDR3 DNA reads as TGTGCCAGCAGTTACCGGGGTTCTGGAAACACCATATATTTT. The genes are TRBV6-5 and TRBJ1-3, with D unclear. CDR3 length equals 14 residues. Looked up from germline, CDR1 is MNHEY and CDR2 is SVGAGI. Trimming took off 2 bases at V and 1 base at J, with 6 bases between the two ends.

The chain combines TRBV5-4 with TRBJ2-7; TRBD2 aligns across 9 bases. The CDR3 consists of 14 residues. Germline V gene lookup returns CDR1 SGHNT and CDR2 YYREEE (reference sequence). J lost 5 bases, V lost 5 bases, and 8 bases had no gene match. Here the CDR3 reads CASSSGTSFHEQYF. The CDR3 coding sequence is TGTGCCAGCAGTTCCGGGACTAGCTTCCACGAGCAGTACTTC.

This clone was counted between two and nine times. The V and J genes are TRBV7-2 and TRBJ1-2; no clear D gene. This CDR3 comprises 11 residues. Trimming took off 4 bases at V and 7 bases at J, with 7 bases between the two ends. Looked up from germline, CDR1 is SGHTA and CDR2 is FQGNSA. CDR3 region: CASSSRGGYTF. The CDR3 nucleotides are TGTGCCAGCAGCTCCCGGGGTGGCTACACCTTC. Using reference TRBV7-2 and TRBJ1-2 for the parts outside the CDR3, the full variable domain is GAGVSQSPSNKVTEKGKDVELRCDPISGHTALYWYRQSLGQGLEFLIYFQGNSAPDKSGLPSDRFSAERTGGSVSTLTIQRTQQEDSAVYLCASSSRGGYTFGSGTRLTVV.

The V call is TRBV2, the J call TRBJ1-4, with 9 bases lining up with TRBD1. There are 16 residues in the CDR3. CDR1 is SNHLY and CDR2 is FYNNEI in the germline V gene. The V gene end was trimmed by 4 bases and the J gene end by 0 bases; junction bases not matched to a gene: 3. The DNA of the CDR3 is TGTGCCAGCAGTGTGGGACAGGGAACAACTAATGAAAAACTGTTTTTT. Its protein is CASSVGQGTTNEKLFF.

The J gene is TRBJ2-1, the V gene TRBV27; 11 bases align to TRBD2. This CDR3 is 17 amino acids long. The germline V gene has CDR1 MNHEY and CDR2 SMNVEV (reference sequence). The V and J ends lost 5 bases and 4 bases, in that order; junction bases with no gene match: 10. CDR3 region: CASSPGTSGGVYNEQFF. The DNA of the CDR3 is TGTGCCAGCAGTCCCGGGACTAGCGGAGGGGTTTACAATGAGCAGTTCTTC.

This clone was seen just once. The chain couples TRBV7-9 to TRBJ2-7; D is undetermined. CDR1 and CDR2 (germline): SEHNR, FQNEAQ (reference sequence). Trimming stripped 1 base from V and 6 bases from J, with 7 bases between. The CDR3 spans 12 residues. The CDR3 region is CASSLVSIEQYF. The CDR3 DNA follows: TGTGCCAGCAGCTTAGTTAGCATCGAGCAGTACTTC.

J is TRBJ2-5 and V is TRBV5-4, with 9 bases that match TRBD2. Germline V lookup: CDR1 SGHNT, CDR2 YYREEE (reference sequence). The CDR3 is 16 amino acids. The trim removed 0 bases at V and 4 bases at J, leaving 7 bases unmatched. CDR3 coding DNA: TGTGCCAGCAGCTTGGCTGGTAGCGGGAGTTCAGAGACCCAGTACTTC. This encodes CASSLAGSGSSETQYF.

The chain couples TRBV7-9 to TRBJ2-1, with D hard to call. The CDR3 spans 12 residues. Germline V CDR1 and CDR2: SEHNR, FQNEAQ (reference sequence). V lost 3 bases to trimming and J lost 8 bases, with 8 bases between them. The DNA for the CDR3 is TGTGCCAGCAGCTTCAGTGGGGATGAGCAGTTCTTC. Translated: CASSFSGDEQFF.

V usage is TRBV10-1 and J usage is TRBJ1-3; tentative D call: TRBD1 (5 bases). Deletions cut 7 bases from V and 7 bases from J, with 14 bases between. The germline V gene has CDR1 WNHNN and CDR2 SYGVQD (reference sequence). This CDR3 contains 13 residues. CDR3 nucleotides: TGCGCCAGCAACCACGGGAGGGGTAACACCATATATTTT. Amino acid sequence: CASNHGRGNTIYF.